The clone carrying this T cell receptor beta chain has just a few counts. Trimming shortened V by 1 base and J by 7 bases, and 26 bases separated the two germline ends. Germline V lookup: CDR1 KGHSH, CDR2 LQKENI. This CDR3 contains 18 residues. This sample was taken from a study of blood T cell repertoires in COVID-19. Study background: Nucleic acid was either cDNA or gDNA, and it came from T cells, B-cell-depleted T cells, or PBMCs.

The protocol was immunoSEQ multiplex PCR, while the TCRdb copy is restricted to in-frame clones and leaves out a portion. The table has 200,000 to 250,000 clones, around 80% seen once; the top ten hold around 1.3%. The Seattle site enrolled patients during active infection and followed them longitudinally. Source material: peripheral blood. The sequence was collected from a woman in her 30s with COVID-19, enrolled during active disease. The V call is TRBV18, the J call TRBJ2-7, with D perhaps matching TRBD1 (5 bases). The DNA of the CDR3 is TGTGCCAGCTCACCACTACACAACCTCCGGGCCACATCAGGGGAGCAGTACTTC. Its protein product is CASSPLHNLRATSGEQYF.